The 28 T cell receptor beta chains reported below all come from one sample, sequenced in a study of cytomegalovirus exposure and HLA in healthy donors. The data were produced by immunoSEQ multiplex PCR, yet TCRdb's version contains in-frame clones alone and is incomplete. The sample lists approximately 100,000 clones, around nine tenths seen once, with under 4.5% in the top ten. Material: PBMCs. The receptors were sampled from a woman under 40 in good health and CMV-seronegative.

The chain combines TRBV6-4 with TRBJ2-2; no definite D call. The V end was cut by 2 bases, the J end by 2 bases, with 6 bases between. Germline V gene sequence: CDR1 MRHNA, CDR2 SNTAGT. The CDR3 loop spans 14 amino acids. CDR3 residues: CASSDQTNTGELFF. The CDR3 bases are TGTGCCAGCAGTGACCAGACAAACACCGGGGAGCTGTTTTTT.

This clone came up once. This sequence joins TRBV7-2 and TRBJ2-7; D might be TRBD2 (5 bases). CDR1 and CDR2 (germline): SGHTA, FQGNSA. V shed 4 bases and J shed 5 bases, with 12 bases lying between them. The CDR3 is 13 amino acids. CDR3 bases: TGTGCCAGCAGCTCGCAACTAGGCGACGAGCAGTACTTC. Its translation is CASSSQLGDEQYF.

CDR3 protein: CASSSFGELFF. The CDR3 DNA reads as TGTGCCAGCAGTTCGTTTGGGGAGCTGTTTTTT. The V call is TRBV27, the J call TRBJ2-2; unclear D gene. The CDR3 loop spans 11 amino acids. Germline CDR1 MNHEY, CDR2 SMNVEV (reference sequence). V was shortened by 4 bases and J by 8 bases, with 5 bases between the two germline ends.

The chain employs TRBV6-6 and TRBJ2-1, with unresolved D. Deletions cut 4 bases from V and 6 bases from J, with 13 bases between. The CDR3 contains 14 residues. Germline V gene data show CDR1 as MNHNY and CDR2 as SVGAGI (reference sequence). The CDR3 coding sequence is TGTGCCAGCAGTTCCCCCGGGTCCCCCAATGAGCAGTTCTTC. As protein: CASSSPGSPNEQFF.

The chain employs TRBV5-1 and TRBJ2-7; TRBD1 might be the D (6 bases). This CDR3 spans 14 amino acids. V lost 4 bases and J 2 bases, leaving 13 bases between the germline ends. The germline V gene encodes CDR1 SGHRS and CDR2 YFSETQ. The CDR3 DNA reads TGCGCCAGCAGCCCCTCCACAGGGACCTACGAGCAGTACTTC. This sequence encodes CASSPSTGTYEQYF. Full variable domain (rest looked up from reference TRBV5-1 and TRBJ2-7): KAGVTQTPRYLIKTRGQQVTLSCSPISGHRSVSWYQQTPGQGLQFLFEYFSETQRNKGNFPGRFSGRQFSNSRSEMNVSTLELGDSALYLCASSPSTGTYEQYFGPGTRLTVT.

J is TRBJ1-2 and V is TRBV11-2; no firm D call. The CDR3 length is 14 residues. The germline V and J ends were trimmed by 4 bases and 6 bases, with 15 bases remaining between them. Germline CDR1 SGHAT, CDR2 FQNNGV. CDR3 sequence: CASSSQNRRDGYTF. DNA of the CDR3: TGTGCCAGCAGCTCTCAGAACCGGAGGGATGGCTACACCTTC.

The chain is built from TRBV9 and TRBJ2-3, with 8 bases aligning to TRBD1. This CDR3 contains 15 residues. CDR1 and CDR2 (germline): SGDLS, YYNGEE. V was clipped by 0 bases and J by 5 bases; unmatched bases: 5. CDR3 DNA: TGTGCCAGCAGCGTAGCTCCCAGGGGGCTAGATACGCAGTATTTT. Its protein product is CASSVAPRGLDTQYF.

The table lists this clone with a count of one. The rearrangement uses TRBV5-1 and TRBJ2-2; 10 bases agree with TRBD1. The germline V gene has CDR1 SGHRS and CDR2 YFSETQ. This CDR3 has 17 amino acids. The ends lost 1 base at V and 0 bases at J; junction bases unmatched: 3. The CDR3 region is CASSLRTGGTNTGELFF. The CDR3 DNA reads TGCGCCAGCAGCTTGCGGACAGGGGGTACGAACACCGGGGAGCTGTTTTTT.

The rearrangement links TRBV5-1 to TRBJ2-5; possibly TRBD1 for D (5 bases). This CDR3 spans 13 amino acids. The V gene's germline CDR1 is SGHRS and CDR2 YFSETQ. The V end lost 3 bases, the J end lost 2 bases, and 8 bases lay between the germline ends. Here the CDR3 reads CASSWAGQETQYF. The CDR3 bases are TGCGCCAGCAGCTGGGCAGGGCAAGAGACCCAGTACTTC.

Note on this clone: The sample holds other DNA sequences that translate to the same CDR3. This chain joins TRBV5-1 and TRBJ1-1; D remains unclear. CDR1 SGHRS and CDR2 YFSETQ come from the germline V gene. This CDR3 region has 13 residues. V lost 1 base to trimming and J lost 1 base, with 5 bases between them. CDR3 sequence (DNA): TGCGCCAGCAGCTTGCAGGAGAACACTGAAGCTTTCTTT. Protein: CASSLQENTEAFF.

The chain joins TRBV27 to TRBJ2-3; D uncertain. The CDR3 runs 12 residues. Trimming removed 3 bases from V and 5 bases from J, with 6 bases in between. Germline V CDR1 and CDR2: MNHEY, SMNVEV (reference sequence). The CDR3 DNA follows: TGTGCCAGCAGTTTCGGTGGAGATACGCAGTATTTT. Translating it yields CASSFGGDTQYF.

The rearrangement joins TRBV29-1 to TRBJ1-2; tentative D call: TRBD1 (5 bases). Trimming removed 0 bases at V and 1 base at J, with 12 bases between. Germline CDR1 reads SQVTM; CDR2 reads ANQGSEA. This CDR3 is built from 15 residues. Written as DNA, the CDR3 is TGCAGCGTTGAAGAAGCACGAGACAGTAACTATGGCTACACCTTC. Residues: CSVEEARDSNYGYTF.

This clone was counted between two and nine times. This chain joins TRBV7-2 and TRBJ1-2; D might be TRBD1 (5 bases). The V gene lost 5 bases and the J gene lost 6 bases, with 13 bases spanning the gap. CDR1 and CDR2 from the germline V gene are SGHTA and FQGNSA. This CDR3 is 13 amino acids long. In DNA form, the CDR3 reads TGTGCCAGCAGCCAGACAGCCTCGAATGGCTACACCTTC. It is translated as CASSQTASNGYTF.

The CDR3: CASRDSPNQPQHF. The CDR3 DNA sequence: TGCGCCAGCAGGGACAGTCCTAATCAGCCCCAGCATTTT. The chain has TRBV5-1 and TRBJ1-5, with D possibly TRBD1 on 6 matching bases. Germline V gene data show CDR1 as SGHRS and CDR2 as YFSETQ. Trimming cost V 5 bases and J 4 bases, with 10 bases left between them. CDR3 size: 13 residues.

The chain links TRBV5-1 to TRBJ1-2; D might be TRBD1 (6 bases). Trimming shortened V by 4 bases and J by 6 bases, and 10 bases separated the two germline ends. The germline gives CDR1 SGHRS, CDR2 YFSETQ. The CDR3 totals 12 residues. In DNA, the CDR3 is TGCGCCAGCAGCGGGGGCGGCCATGGCTACACCTTC. As protein: CASSGGGHGYTF.

V gene TRBV19 combines with J gene TRBJ1-2; a possible D gene is TRBD1 (6 bases). Trimming cost V 5 bases and J 8 bases, with 15 bases left between them. This CDR3 comprises 13 residues. CDR1 and CDR2 from the germline V gene are LNHDA and SQIVND (reference sequence). The CDR3 protein is CASSPISGDGYTF. The CDR3 DNA reads as TGTGCCAGTAGTCCGATCTCAGGGGACGGCTACACCTTC.

The V call is TRBV6-5, the J call TRBJ1-1; D not resolved. V was pared by 6 bases and J by 9 bases, with 20 bases between. The CDR3 covers 14 residues. CDR1 MNHEY and CDR2 SVGAGI come from the germline V gene. CDR3 sequence (DNA): TGTGCCAGCAGCACCTGGGGAGGACGAGAAAAAGCTTTCTTT. This gives the protein CASSTWGGREKAFF.

V and J are TRBV5-6 and TRBJ1-2, with 8 bases identical to TRBD1. The V gene's germline CDR1 is SGHDT and CDR2 YYEEEE. The CDR3 is 16 residues long. Unmatched junction bases numbered 10, after V lost 2 bases and J lost 4 bases. In DNA, the CDR3 is TGTGCCAGCAGCTTCAACAGGGGGTATACCGGCTATGGCTACACCTTC. This sequence encodes CASSFNRGYTGYGYTF.

The chain recombines TRBV19 with TRBJ1-1, with D tentatively TRBD1 (6 bases). The V and J ends lost 9 bases and 1 base respectively, with 6 bases between them. CDR1 and CDR2 from the germline V gene are LNHDA and SQIVND (reference sequence). The CDR3 is 11 amino acids. CDR3 coding DNA: TGTGCCAGCAGGGGGAACACTGAAGCTTTCTTT. As protein: CASRGNTEAFF.

J is TRBJ1-5 and V is TRBV27; TRBD1 matches at 7 bases. After removal of 6 bases from V and 1 base from J, the junction contained 9 bases not matched to a gene. This CDR3 has 16 residues. CDR1 and CDR2 from the germline V gene are MNHEY and SMNVEV (reference sequence). CDR3 nucleotides: TGTGCCAGCAGCCCTACGAACAGGGGAAGCAATCAGCCCCAGCATTTT. Protein: CASSPTNRGSNQPQHF.

This chain uses TRBV6-6 with TRBJ1-2; TRBD1 might be the D (5 bases). Germline V CDR1 and CDR2: MNHNY, SVGAGI (reference sequence). Deletions cut 8 bases from V and 2 bases from J, with 9 bases between. There are 12 residues in the CDR3. The chain's CDR3 is CASADSNYGYTF. The CDR3 DNA is TGTGCCAGCGCCGACAGCAACTATGGCTACACCTTC.

The chain has TRBV28 and TRBJ1-4; tentative D call: TRBD1 (6 bases). Germline assignment: CDR1 MDHEN and CDR2 SYDVKM. This CDR3 has 15 amino acids. V was clipped by 8 bases and J by 3 bases, with 16 bases between them. The CDR3 reads CASLTGTSANEKLFF. CDR3 nucleotides: TGTGCCAGCCTTACAGGGACGTCGGCTAATGAAAAACTGTTTTTT. The full variable domain, rest sourced from reference TRBV28 and TRBJ1-4, is DVKVTQSSRYLVKRTGEKVFLECVQDMDHENMFWYRQDPGLGLRLIYFSYDVKMKEKGDIPEGYSVSREKKERFSLILESASTNQTSMYLCASLTGTSANEKLFFGSGTQLSVL.

The chain links TRBV5-1 to TRBJ2-2; D uncertain. The CDR3 extends over 13 amino acids. V gave up 4 bases and J gave up 1 base, with 5 bases separating them. Germline CDR1 and CDR2: SGHRS and YFSETQ. CDR3 sequence: CASSVKNTGELFF. CDR3 bases: TGCGCCAGCAGCGTCAAGAACACCGGGGAGCTGTTTTTT. Full variable domain (rest looked up from reference TRBV5-1 and TRBJ2-2): KAGVTQTPRYLIKTRGQQVTLSCSPISGHRSVSWYQQTPGQGLQFLFEYFSETQRNKGNFPGRFSGRQFSNSRSEMNVSTLELGDSALYLCASSVKNTGELFFGEGSRLTVL.

The genes are TRBV6-5 and TRBJ1-2, with 9 bases lining up with TRBD1. The CDR3 contains 13 residues. In germline, CDR1 is MNHEY, CDR2 SVGAGI. The V segment lost 6 bases and the J segment 9 bases; nucleotides outside the gene matches: 8. CDR3 coding DNA: TGTGCCAGCAGCCAGCCGGGACAGGGTAGCTACACCTTC. It is translated as CASSQPGQGSYTF.

Here the CDR3 DNA reads TGCGCCAGCAGTTTCCCGGTGGTATCCGGCGGGGAGCTGTTTTTT. Translating gives CASSFPVVSGGELFF. J is TRBJ2-2 and V is TRBV5-1; D remains unclear. Germline V gene lookup returns CDR1 SGHRS and CDR2 YFSETQ. This CDR3 comprises 15 residues. Between the trimmed V and J ends, which lost 5 bases and 7 bases, there was a span of 18 bases.

This clone was detected only once. V gene TRBV19 combines with J gene TRBJ2-1; 8 nucleotides agree with TRBD2. The V gene end was trimmed by 6 bases and the J gene end by 4 bases; junction bases not matched to a gene: 8. Germline V lookup: CDR1 LNHDA, CDR2 SQIVND (reference sequence). The CDR3 contains 15 residues. CDR3 DNA: TGTGCCAGTAGATGGGCGGGAGGCCCGTACAATGAGCAGTTCTTC. This translates into CASRWAGGPYNEQFF.

V and J are TRBV5-4 and TRBJ2-5; the D is unclear. V lost 3 bases and J 2 bases, leaving 5 bases between the germline ends. From germline, CDR1 is SGHNT and CDR2 YYREEE (reference sequence). This CDR3 is 12 amino acids long. The chain's CDR3 is CASSSPQETQYF. For the CDR3, the DNA is TGTGCCAGCAGCTCCCCTCAAGAGACCCAGTACTTC.

V and J are TRBV18 and TRBJ1-2; D not resolved. Germline V gives CDR1 KGHSH, CDR2 LQKENI. The CDR3 covers 14 residues. V was clipped by 2 bases and J by 7 bases, with 14 bases between them. The CDR3 nucleotides are TGTGCCAGCTCACCAGACGCGATACCGGGTGGCTACACCTTC. Translating gives CASSPDAIPGGYTF. Full variable domain (remainder filled in from reference TRBV18 and TRBJ1-2): NAGVMQNPRHLVRRRGQEARLRCSPMKGHSHVYWYRQLPEEGLKFMVYLQKENIIDESGMPKERFSAEFPKEGPSILRIQQVVRGDSAAYFCASSPDAIPGGYTFGSGTRLTVV.